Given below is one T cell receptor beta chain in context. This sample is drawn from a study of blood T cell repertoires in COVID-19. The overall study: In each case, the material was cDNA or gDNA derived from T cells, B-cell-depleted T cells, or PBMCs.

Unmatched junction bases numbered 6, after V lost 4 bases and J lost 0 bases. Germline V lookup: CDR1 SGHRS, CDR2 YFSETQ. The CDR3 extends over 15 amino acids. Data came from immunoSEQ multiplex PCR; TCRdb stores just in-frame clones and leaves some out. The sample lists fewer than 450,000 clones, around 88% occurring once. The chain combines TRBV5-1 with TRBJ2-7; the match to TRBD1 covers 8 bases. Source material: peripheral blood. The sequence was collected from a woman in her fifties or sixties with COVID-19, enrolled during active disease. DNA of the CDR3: TGCGCCAGCAGCCCTCGACAGGGGAGCTCCTACGAGCAGTACTTC. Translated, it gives CASSPRQGSSYEQYF.